Each of the 32 T cell receptor beta chains below was sequenced from the same sample in a study of T-cell memory formation after mild COVID-19. Each CDR3 protein gets one entry after TCRdb re-called the 5' RACE reads with MiXCR. Of 390,000 or so distinct CDR3 sequences in the sample, 16% were seen once. Sequencing was performed on PBMCs or a T cell subset sorted from them (not recorded which). The receptors come from a man aged 18 to 35 who had mild COVID-19 (a few samples of this study predate the infection). Cell type and time point are not known.

This clonotype came up a few times. V gene TRBV6-2 or TRBV6-3 combines with J gene TRBJ2-7; 8 bases match TRBD2. The V gene's germline CDR1 is MNHEY and CDR2 SVGEGT. The CDR3 is made up of 14 amino acids. The junction had 6 bases not matched to a gene; V was cut back by 8 bases and J by 0 bases. CDR3 sequence: CASGQAGDSYEQYV. CDR3 DNA sequence: TGTGCCAGCGGACAAGCGGGGGACTCCTACGAGCAGTACGTC.

This clonotype was seen once. The chain is built from TRBV5-6 and TRBJ2-1; D assignment may be TRBD1 or TRBD2 (5 bases each). The V end was cut by 4 bases, the J end by 2 bases, with 16 bases between. CDR1 SGHDT and CDR2 YYEEEE come from the germline V gene. The CDR3 has 16 amino acids. CDR3 loop: CASSPDGARTYNEQFF. The CDR3, as DNA: TGTGCCAGCAGCCCCGACGGGGCGAGAACCTACAATGAGCAGTTCTTC.

The rearrangement joins TRBV19 to TRBJ1-5; D not resolved. The CDR3 length is 16 residues. CDR1 is LNHDA and CDR2 is SQIVND in the germline V gene (reference sequence). V lost 9 bases and J 0 bases, leaving 18 bases between the germline ends. CDR3 DNA: TGTGCCAGCAAACGGGCGGCGTCGTTTAGCAATCAGCCCCAGCATTTT. Amino acids: CASKRAASFSNQPQHF.

This clonotype was detected only a few times. The J gene is TRBJ2-6, the V gene TRBV9, with 7 bases identical to TRBD1. CDR3 length equals 15 residues. Germline trimming cut 4 bases from V and 4 bases from J; bases unmatched to any gene: 5. In germline, CDR1 is SGDLS, CDR2 YYNGEE. The CDR3 DNA follows: TGTGCCAGCAGCTTTACAGGGGCGGGGGCCAACGTCCTGACTTTC. Its protein product is CASSFTGAGANVLTF.

Only a few counts were recorded for this clonotype. The DNA is omitted, as the CDR3 cannot be located on it reliably, and the CDR3 follows TCRdb's listing. The V gene is TRBV6-5, the J gene TRBJ1-4; TRBD1 is taken as the D call from the table, unchecked against the DNA. Counting both end residues, the CDR3 totals 24 amino acids. The V gene's germline CDR1 is MNHEY and CDR2 SVGAGI. CDR3 in amino acids: CASSPTVPRKTVFWQWNPPEKLFF.

A single count supports this clonotype. The V and J genes are TRBV29-1 and TRBJ2-1; possibly TRBD1 for D (6 bases). Trimming took off 0 bases at V and 10 bases at J, with 16 bases between the two ends. CDR3 length: 14 amino acids. Germline loops: CDR1 SQVTM, CDR2 ANQGSEA. The CDR3 nucleotides read TGCAGCGTTGAAGATCATCGACAGGACGGGGAGCAGTTCTTC. Its protein is CSVEDHRQDGEQFF.

This sequence joins TRBV11-2 and TRBJ1-2, with TRBD1 matching over 7 bases. Germline-derived CDR1 and CDR2 are SGHAT and FQNNGV. The J segment lost 4 bases and the V segment lost 5 bases, leaving 7 bases of the junction unmatched. The CDR3 spans 14 residues. The CDR3 coding sequence is TGTGCCAGCAGCATTCAGGGGGTCGGCTATGGCTACACCTTC. Translated, it gives CASSIQGVGYGYTF.

The rearrangement links TRBV24-1 to TRBJ2-3, with D perhaps matching TRBD2 (5 bases). Germline CDR1 and CDR2: KGHDR and SFDVKD. This CDR3 comprises 15 residues. The V end lost 3 bases, the J end lost 5 bases, and 14 bases lay between the germline ends. The CDR3 region is CATSDPAGVGDTQYF. Here the CDR3 DNA reads TGTGCCACCAGTGATCCGGCGGGCGTAGGAGATACGCAGTATTTT.

The chain joins TRBV19 to TRBJ2-1, with 7 nucleotides matching TRBD2. CDR1 and CDR2 (germline): LNHDA, SQIVND (reference sequence). The CDR3 has 14 amino acids. J gave up 2 bases and V 5 bases, and 3 bases lay outside the gene matches. CDR3 sequence (DNA): TGTGCCAGTAGTGGCGGGGGTCCCTACAATGAGCAGTTCTTC. Its translation is CASSGGGPYNEQFF.

The chain combines TRBV5-1 with TRBJ2-7; D unresolved. Germline-derived CDR1 and CDR2 are SGHRS and YFSETQ. With 2 bases removed from V and 5 bases from J, the gap between germline ends came to 14 bases. This CDR3 is 14 amino acids long. CDR3 nucleotide sequence: TGCGCCAGCAGCTTTGAACCGGGCCCCAACGAGCAGTACGTC. Its protein is CASSFEPGPNEQYV.

The CDR3 nucleotides read TGTGCCAGCAGCTTGCAGGGGATGGAGACCCAGTACTTC. This sequence encodes CASSLQGMETQYF. The chain combines TRBV5-5 with TRBJ2-5, with D tentatively TRBD1 (6 bases). Looked up from germline, CDR1 is SGHKS and CDR2 is YYEKEE (reference sequence). V was pared by 1 base and J by 5 bases, with 9 bases between. This CDR3 has 13 residues.

This clonotype was seen more than once but under ten times. The J gene is TRBJ2-4, the V gene TRBV4-2; the match to TRBD1 covers 9 bases. Germline assignment: CDR1 LGHNA and CDR2 YNFKEQ. The CDR3 has 15 amino acids. After removal of 3 bases from V and 8 bases from J, the junction contained 8 bases not matched to a gene. DNA of the CDR3: TGTGCCAGCAGCCATAGACAGGGGGTAGGAGACATTCAGTACTTC. This gives the protein CASSHRQGVGDIQYF.

This rearrangement joins TRBV9 to TRBJ1-1, with a possible D match to TRBD1 (5 bases). Trimming stripped 4 bases from V and 3 bases from J, with 16 bases between. The CDR3 is made up of 15 amino acids. Germline CDR1 SGDLS, CDR2 YYNGEE. The DNA for the CDR3 is TGTGCCAGCAGCCGCGTTAAGGGGATGGACACTGAAGCTTTCTTT. Translation gives CASSRVKGMDTEAFF.

At least ten counts were recorded for this clonotype. The J gene is TRBJ1-1, the V gene TRBV4-1, with a weak D call TRBD1 (5 bases). V lost 1 base and J lost 1, with 10 bases in between. Germline V lookup: CDR1 MGHRA, CDR2 YSYEKL. The CDR3 contains 15 residues. CDR3 protein: CASSQGGWANTEAFF. CDR3 nucleotide sequence: TGCGCCAGCAGCCAAGGGGGGTGGGCGAACACTGAAGCTTTCTTT.

This clonotype was seen at least ten times. The V and J genes are TRBV4-3 and TRBJ2-3, with D uncertain. The V end lost 0 bases, the J end lost 4 bases, and 14 bases lay between the germline ends. The germline V gene has CDR1 LGHNA and CDR2 YSLEER. The CDR3 consists of 16 residues. The DNA for the CDR3 is TGCGCCAGCAGCCAAGAGGATCGAAGGGAATCAGATACGCAGTATTTT. Translated, it gives CASSQEDRRESDTQYF.

This clonotype came up many times. The rearrangement links TRBV11-2 to TRBJ2-6; TRBD2 agrees at 9 bases. The germline V gene encodes CDR1 SGHAT and CDR2 FQNNGV. J gave up 0 bases and V 0 bases, and 9 bases lay outside the gene matches. The CDR3 is 20 residues long. The CDR3 here is CASSLDLISGGNSGANVLTF. In nucleotides, the CDR3 is TGTGCCAGCAGCTTAGATCTTATAAGCGGGGGGAACTCTGGGGCCAACGTCCTGACTTTC.

This clonotype appeared a few times. The chain links TRBV28 to TRBJ2-4, with D perhaps matching TRBD1 (6 bases). Between the trimmed V and J ends, which lost 10 bases and 6 bases, there was a span of 19 bases. This CDR3 is 14 amino acids long. CDR1 and CDR2 from the germline V gene are MDHEN and SYDVKM. For the CDR3, the DNA is TGTGCCACCTTGGACAGCCACCGTGTAAACATTCAGTACTTC. This gives the protein CATLDSHRVNIQYF.

This clonotype was seen more than once but under ten times. The chain employs TRBV24-1 and TRBJ1-2; a weak D match, TRBD1 (6 bases). Trimming pared 6 bases from V and 8 bases from J, leaving 9 bases between. The CDR3 consists of 11 residues. Germline loops: CDR1 KGHDR, CDR2 SFDVKD. The CDR3 reads CATSSGDGYTF. CDR3 nucleotides: TGTGCCACCAGTTCAGGGGACGGCTACACCTTC.

The chain couples TRBV7-6 to TRBJ2-1; D is ambiguous. The CDR3 runs 13 residues. Trimming removed 5 bases at V and 6 bases at J, with 11 bases between. In germline, CDR1 is SGHVS, CDR2 FNYEAQ. In nucleotides, the CDR3 is TGTGCCAGCAGCCCCGGACGGGTCAATGAGCAGTTCTTC. It specifies CASSPGRVNEQFF. The full variable domain, in which reference TRBV7-6 and TRBJ2-1 provide the parts outside the CDR3, is GAGVSQSPRYKVTKRGQDVALRCDPISGHVSLYWYRQALGQGPEFLTYFNYEAQQDKSGLPNDRFSAERPEGSISTLTIQRTEQRDSAMYRCASSPGRVNEQFFGPGTRLTVL.

The chain carries TRBV5-1 and TRBJ2-7; a weak D match, TRBD2 (5 bases). CDR1 is SGHRS, CDR2 YFSETQ, per germline. V lost 4 bases and J lost 5, with 19 bases in between. The CDR3 is 15 residues long. CDR3 coding DNA: TGCGCCAGCAGCCCCCGCGAGGGCAGATCTGACGAGCAGTACTTC. Translating gives CASSPREGRSDEQYF.

The CDR3 loop reads CSARDLVSSSYNEQFF. The DNA for the CDR3 is TGCAGTGCTAGAGATTTGGTGTCGAGCTCCTACAATGAGCAGTTCTTC. The chain recombines TRBV20-1 with TRBJ2-1; the D is unclear. V lost 0 bases, J lost 0 bases, and 12 bases lay in between. Germline lookup yields CDR1 DFQATT and CDR2 SNEGSKA (reference sequence). This CDR3 contains 16 residues.

The chain employs TRBV12-5 and TRBJ2-2; maybe TRBD2 (5 bases). CDR3 length equals 15 residues. Trimming removed 3 bases from V and 3 bases from J, with 11 bases in between. Looked up from germline, CDR1 is LGHNT and CDR2 is FRNRAP. CDR3 loop: CASGFLEGDTGELFF. The CDR3 DNA reads TGTGCTAGTGGTTTTTTAGAGGGAGACACCGGGGAGCTGTTTTTT.

The table lists this clonotype with many counts. This chain connects TRBV3-1 to TRBJ1-1, with TRBD1 as a possible D gene (5 bases). V was shortened by 4 bases and J by 11 bases, with 14 bases between the two germline ends. Germline V CDR1 and CDR2: LGHDT, YNNKEL (reference sequence). The CDR3 runs to 12 residues. The CDR3 coding sequence is TGTGCCAGCAGCCCCCGGGGCAGGAGGGCTTTCTTT. Translation: CASSPRGRRAFF.

Ten or more counts support this clonotype. The genes are TRBV5-1 and TRBJ1-2, with D unresolved. V was shortened by 4 bases and J by 7 bases, with 11 bases between the two germline ends. The germline gives CDR1 SGHRS, CDR2 YFSETQ. The CDR3 has 12 residues. The CDR3 bases are TGCGCCAGCAGCGGCGTCCCGGGTGGCTACACCTTC. Protein product: CASSGVPGGYTF.

The chain combines TRBV20-1 with TRBJ2-7; 8 bases are shared with TRBD1. This CDR3 has 13 residues. Per the germline V gene, CDR1 is DFQATT and CDR2 is SNEGSKA (reference sequence). Trimming took 5 bases from V and 4 from J; bases not matched to a gene: 7. The CDR3, as DNA: TGCAGTGCTGCCCAGGGACAGGCTTACGAGCAGTACTTC. Translating it yields CSAAQGQAYEQYF.

In its sample, this clonotype was seen a few times. This sequence joins TRBV7-8 and TRBJ1-4; D is ambiguous. The V end was cut by 5 bases, the J end by 7 bases, with 17 bases between. This CDR3 contains 15 residues. The germline V gene has CDR1 SGHVS and CDR2 FQNEAQ. The CDR3 DNA reads TGTGCCAGCAGCCCCCGGCGGGTGACCGGTGAAAAACTGTTTTTT. This translates into CASSPRRVTGEKLFF.

Many counts were recorded for this clonotype. The J gene is TRBJ1-5, the V gene TRBV7-2; a possible D gene is TRBD1 (5 bases). The CDR3 is made up of 13 amino acids. Per the germline V gene, CDR1 is SGHTA and CDR2 is FQGNSA. Trimming removed 1 base from V and 5 bases from J, with 6 bases in between. This CDR3 reads CASSLGGDQPQHF. The CDR3, as DNA: TGTGCCAGCAGCTTAGGAGGGGATCAGCCCCAGCATTTT.

The table lists this clonotype with many counts. CDR3: CASSLAGTENYGYTF. In nucleotides, the CDR3 is TGTGCCAGCAGCTTGGCGGGGACAGAGAACTATGGCTACACCTTC. The chain links TRBV5-6 to TRBJ1-2; 7 nucleotides match TRBD1. The CDR3 loop spans 15 amino acids. Germline CDR1 SGHDT, CDR2 YYEEEE. V lost 0 bases, J lost 2 bases, and 4 bases stayed unmatched.

This clonotype came up a few times. This sequence joins TRBV7-2 and TRBJ1-2; D call uncertain. There are 14 residues in the CDR3. V was pared by 4 bases and J by 2 bases, with 11 bases between. In germline, CDR1 is SGHTA, CDR2 FQGNSA. The CDR3 protein is CASSSFRGNYGYTF. The CDR3 DNA reads as TGTGCCAGCAGCTCATTCCGAGGAAACTATGGCTACACCTTC.

The rearrangement uses TRBV10-3 and TRBJ2-3; the match to TRBD2 covers 11 bases. Germline V lookup: CDR1 ENHRY, CDR2 SYGVKD. The CDR3 spans 18 residues. V was pared by 10 bases and J by 1 base, with 16 bases of the junction left unmatched. This CDR3 reads CATKGGLAVERGTDTQYF. The DNA for the CDR3 is TGTGCCACCAAGGGGGGACTAGCGGTCGAAAGGGGCACAGATACGCAGTATTTT.

The gene calls are TRBV27 and TRBJ2-1, with D perhaps TRBD1 (5 bases). The V gene lost 3 bases and the J gene lost 7 bases, with 13 bases spanning the gap. Germline assignment: CDR1 MNHEY and CDR2 SMNVEV (reference sequence). The CDR3 spans 14 residues. CDR3 amino acids: CASSFWQGRNEQFF. The CDR3 nucleotides read TGTGCCAGCAGTTTTTGGCAGGGTCGTAATGAGCAGTTCTTC.

The gene calls are TRBV6-5 and TRBJ2-5; 8 bases align to TRBD2. Trimming removed 0 bases from V and 5 bases from J; junction bases left unmatched: 8. CDR1 and CDR2 from the germline V gene are MNHEY and SVGAGI. CDR3 length: 16 amino acids. CDR3 loop: CASSYSSGGNGETQYF. Here the CDR3 DNA reads TGTGCCAGCAGTTACTCCTCGGGGGGGAACGGCGAGACCCAGTACTTC.